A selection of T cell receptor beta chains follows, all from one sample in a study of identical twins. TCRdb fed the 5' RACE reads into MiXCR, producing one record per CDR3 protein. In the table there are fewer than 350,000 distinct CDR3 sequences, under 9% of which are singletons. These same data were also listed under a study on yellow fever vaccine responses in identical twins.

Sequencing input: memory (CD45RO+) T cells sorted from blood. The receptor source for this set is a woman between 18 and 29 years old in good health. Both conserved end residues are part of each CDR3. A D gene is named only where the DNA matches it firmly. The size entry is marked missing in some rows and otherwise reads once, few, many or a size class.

CDR3 DNA: TGTGCCAGCTCACCGGGTTGGGGGAACTACGAGCAGTACTTC
CDR3 protein: CASSPGWGNYEQYF
J gene: TRBJ2-7
clone size: few
V gene: TRBV18
D gene: -

CDR3 DNA: TGTGCCAGCTCACACCTAAAACAAGGGGGCTACACCTTC
CDR3 protein: CASSHLKQGGYTF
J gene: TRBJ1-2
clone size: -
V gene: TRBV18
D gene: -

CDR3 DNA: TGTGCCAGCAGTTTAGGGACATATAACACTGAAGCTTTCTTT
CDR3 protein: CASSLGTYNTEAFF
J gene: TRBJ1-1
clone size: few
V gene: TRBV12-3/TRBV12-4
D gene: -

CDR3 DNA: TGTGCCAGCCGGGACTCACGCACAGATACGCAGTATTTT
CDR3 protein: CASRDSRTDTQYF
J gene: TRBJ2-3
clone size: -
V gene: TRBV6-6
D gene: -

CDR3 DNA: TGTGCCAGCAGTGAGGGGGTCCCGGGACTAGCGGGGGGAGAGACCCAGTACTTC
CDR3 protein: CASSEGVPGLAGGETQYF
J gene: TRBJ2-5
clone size: few
V gene: TRBV6-1
D gene: TRBD2

CDR3 DNA: TGTGCCACCAGTGATTTGCCCGGGCTGGGAGACACAGATACGCAGTATTTT
CDR3 protein: CATSDLPGLGDTDTQYF
J gene: TRBJ2-3
clone size: many
V gene: TRBV24-1
D gene: -

CDR3 DNA: TGTGCCAGCAGCCCGTCTGTCGGGACTACATATGGCTACACCTTC
CDR3 protein: CASSPSVGTTYGYTF
J gene: TRBJ1-2
clone size: many
V gene: TRBV3-1
D gene: -

CDR3 DNA: TGCAGCGACTCGCGGCAGGGCTATGAGCAGTTCTTC
CDR3 protein: CSDSRQGYEQFF
J gene: TRBJ2-1
clone size: many
V gene: TRBV29-1
D gene: -

CDR3 DNA: TGTGCCAGCAGCTTGGGACTAGCGGGAGGGAACTACGAGCAGTACTTC
CDR3 protein: CASSLGLAGGNYEQYF
J gene: TRBJ2-7
clone size: many
V gene: TRBV5-6
D gene: TRBD2

CDR3 DNA: TGTGCCAGCAGCCTAGTCGACAGGGGGATCTATGGCTACACCTTC
CDR3 protein: CASSLVDRGIYGYTF
J gene: TRBJ1-2
clone size: -
V gene: TRBV28
D gene: TRBD1

CDR3 DNA: TGTGCCAGCAGTTTATCGGCTCCCCCGTTGAACAATGAGCAGTTCTTC
CDR3 protein: CASSLSAPPLNNEQFF
J gene: TRBJ2-1
clone size: -
V gene: TRBV28
D gene: -

CDR3 DNA: TGTGCCAGCAGCCTCCAGGGTCAGGCTGGGGCCAACGTCCTGACTTTC
CDR3 protein: CASSLQGQAGANVLTF
J gene: TRBJ2-6
clone size: -
V gene: TRBV11-2
D gene: -

CDR3 DNA: TGCAGTGCTAGAGATGGCGGGACTACTAATGAGCAGTTCTTC
CDR3 protein: CSARDGGTTNEQFF
J gene: TRBJ2-1
clone size: many
V gene: TRBV20-1
D gene: TRBD2

CDR3 DNA: TGTGCCAGCAGCGTGGGACAGGGAAACTCTGGGGCCAACGTCCTGACTTTC
CDR3 protein: CASSVGQGNSGANVLTF
J gene: TRBJ2-6
clone size: -
V gene: TRBV5-4
D gene: TRBD1

CDR3 DNA: TGTGCCAGCAGTTTTATGTCCTCCTACAATGAGCAGTTCTTC
CDR3 protein: CASSFMSSYNEQFF
J gene: TRBJ2-1
clone size: few
V gene: TRBV27
D gene: -

CDR3 DNA: TGTGCCAGCAGTCCGGGGCGGGAGACCCAGTACTTC
CDR3 protein: CASSPGRETQYF
J gene: TRBJ2-5
clone size: many
V gene: TRBV12-3/TRBV12-4
D gene: -

CDR3 DNA: TGTGCCAGCAGCCCGCTGGCCCAGGGACATGAGCAGTTCTTC
CDR3 protein: CASSPLAQGHEQFF
J gene: TRBJ2-1
clone size: -
V gene: TRBV7-2
D gene: -

CDR3 DNA: TGCGCCAGCAGCCAGGACCGACAGATTAATCAGCCCCAGCATTTT
CDR3 protein: CASSQDRQINQPQHF
J gene: TRBJ1-5
clone size: many
V gene: TRBV4-1
D gene: -

CDR3 DNA: TGTGCCAGCAGCTTGTGGTGGGGCACTGAAGCTTTCTTT
CDR3 protein: CASSLWWGTEAFF
J gene: TRBJ1-1
clone size: many
V gene: TRBV5-6
D gene: -

CDR3 DNA: TGTGCCAGCAGTTACGAGTATGGCGGGAATTCACCCCTCCACTTT
CDR3 protein: CASSYEYGGNSPLHF
J gene: TRBJ1-6
clone size: -
V gene: TRBV6-5
D gene: -

CDR3 DNA: TGTGCCAGCAGCTTAGAAGCGGGAGGCTACAATGAGCAGTTCTTC
CDR3 protein: CASSLEAGGYNEQFF
J gene: TRBJ2-1
clone size: -
V gene: TRBV7-6
D gene: TRBD2

CDR3 DNA: TGTGCCAGCAGACCCACGGGCACAGATACGCAGTATTTT
CDR3 protein: CASRPTGTDTQYF
J gene: TRBJ2-3
clone size: many
V gene: TRBV12-3/TRBV12-4
D gene: -

CDR3 DNA: TGTGCCAGCAGTGGGTCGCTCGGGTGGACCGGGGAGCTGTTTTTT
CDR3 protein: CASSGSLGWTGELFF
J gene: TRBJ2-2
clone size: -
V gene: TRBV12-3/TRBV12-4
D gene: -

CDR3 DNA: TGTGCCAGCAGAAGGACAGCTGAAGCTTTCTTT
CDR3 protein: CASRRTAEAFF
J gene: TRBJ1-1
clone size: -
V gene: TRBV6-2/TRBV6-3
D gene: -

CDR3 DNA: TGTGCAACCGAGGGCACAGGGGGCTCCTACGAGCAGTACTTC
CDR3 protein: CATEGTGGSYEQYF
J gene: TRBJ2-7
clone size: -
V gene: TRBV24-1
D gene: TRBD1

CDR3 DNA: TGTGCCAGCCAGACTAGCGGGAGGCCCTTTGAAGAGCAGTACTTC
CDR3 protein: CASQTSGRPFEEQYF
J gene: TRBJ2-7
clone size: -
V gene: TRBV2
D gene: TRBD2

CDR3 DNA: TGTGCCAGCAGTTCTGGACAGGGGAATTCACCCCTCCACTTT
CDR3 protein: CASSSGQGNSPLHF
J gene: TRBJ1-6
clone size: -
V gene: TRBV27
D gene: TRBD1

CDR3 DNA: TGCAGTGCTAGACTGGGACTGCCCACAGATACGCAGTATTTT
CDR3 protein: CSARLGLPTDTQYF
J gene: TRBJ2-3
clone size: -
V gene: TRBV20-1
D gene: -

CDR3 DNA: TGCAGTGCTCAAAGTATTCTAGGAGTCGAGCAGTACTTC
CDR3 protein: CSAQSILGVEQYF
J gene: TRBJ2-7
clone size: -
V gene: TRBV20-1
D gene: -

CDR3 DNA: TGTGCCAGACTTAAGGGCAGGCATGACACTGAAGCTTTCTTT
CDR3 protein: CARLKGRHDTEAFF
J gene: TRBJ1-1
clone size: -
V gene: TRBV28
D gene: -

CDR3 DNA: TGTGCCAGCAGCCCGCGACAGGGGGGATCGAACACCGGGGAGCTGTTTTTT
CDR3 protein: CASSPRQGGSNTGELFF
J gene: TRBJ2-2
clone size: -
V gene: TRBV11-2
D gene: TRBD1

CDR3 DNA: TGTGCCAGCAGCTTTAGACTAGCGGGAAGCACCGGGGAGCTGTTTTTT
CDR3 protein: CASSFRLAGSTGELFF
J gene: TRBJ2-2
clone size: few
V gene: TRBV3-1
D gene: TRBD2

CDR3 DNA: TGTGCCAGCAGCCAAGAGTCCAGGGGCCACTATGGCTACACCTTC
CDR3 protein: CASSQESRGHYGYTF
J gene: TRBJ1-2
clone size: many
V gene: TRBV4-2
D gene: -

CDR3 DNA: TGTGCCAGCATACCCCAGCGGACAGGGAACAATCCCTACGAGCAGTACTTC
CDR3 protein: CASIPQRTGNNPYEQYF
J gene: TRBJ2-7
clone size: few
V gene: TRBV6-2/TRBV6-3
D gene: TRBD1

CDR3 DNA: TGCGCCAGCAGCCCACTGGGGTCTGGAAACACCATATATTTT
CDR3 protein: CASSPLGSGNTIYF
J gene: TRBJ1-3
clone size: many
V gene: TRBV5-1
D gene: -

CDR3 DNA: TGTGCCAGCAGCCAGGGACTAGCGGTGAACACAGATACGCAGTATTTT
CDR3 protein: CASSQGLAVNTDTQYF
J gene: TRBJ2-3
clone size: many
V gene: TRBV3-1
D gene: TRBD2

CDR3 DNA: TGTGCCAGCAGCCGAAGGGGGTCCGGGGAGCTGTTTTTT
CDR3 protein: CASSRRGSGELFF
J gene: TRBJ2-2
clone size: many
V gene: TRBV27
D gene: -